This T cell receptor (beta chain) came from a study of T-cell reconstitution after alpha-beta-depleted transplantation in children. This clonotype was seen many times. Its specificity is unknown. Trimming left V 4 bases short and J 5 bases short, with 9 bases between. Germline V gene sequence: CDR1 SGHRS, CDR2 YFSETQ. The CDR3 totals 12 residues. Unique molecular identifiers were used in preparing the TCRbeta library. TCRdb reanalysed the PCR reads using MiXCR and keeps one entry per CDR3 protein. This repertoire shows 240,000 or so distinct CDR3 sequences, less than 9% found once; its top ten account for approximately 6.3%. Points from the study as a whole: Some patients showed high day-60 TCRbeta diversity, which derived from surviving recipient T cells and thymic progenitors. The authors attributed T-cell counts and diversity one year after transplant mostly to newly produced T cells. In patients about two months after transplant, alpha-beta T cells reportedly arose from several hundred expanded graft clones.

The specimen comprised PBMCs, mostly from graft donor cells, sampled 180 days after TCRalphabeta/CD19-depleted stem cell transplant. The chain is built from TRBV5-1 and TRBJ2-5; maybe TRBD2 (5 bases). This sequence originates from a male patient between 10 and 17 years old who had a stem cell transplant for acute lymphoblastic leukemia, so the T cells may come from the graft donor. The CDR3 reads CASSPSRETQYF. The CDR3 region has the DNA TGCGCCAGCAGCCCTAGCCGGGAGACCCAGTACTTC.